Below, 18 T cell receptor beta chains from the same sample are listed, as sequenced in a study of T cell responses to AZD1222 COVID-19 vaccine. Sequenced by immunoSEQ multiplex PCR; TCRdb stores in-frame clones only, minus some. The sample includes fewer than 150,000 clones, about 93% of them seen just once. The specimen was peripheral blood, collected on day 0 of AZD1222 vaccination. All receptors derive from an adult in good health.

The V call is TRBV12-3 or TRBV12-4, the J call TRBJ1-2; 7 bases map to TRBD1. The length of the CDR3 is 13 residues. V trimming: 7 bases; J trimming: 6 bases; junction bases outside the gene matches: 8. This CDR3 is CASKRQGIDGYTF. CDR3 in DNA: TGTGCCAGCAAACGACAGGGTATCGATGGCTACACCTTC.

This clone was recorded only once. The chain uses TRBV7-2 and TRBJ2-7, with D possibly matching TRBD1 (5 bases). Trimming stripped 5 bases from V and 2 bases from J, with 16 bases between. This CDR3 spans 15 amino acids. Germline assignment: CDR1 SGHTA and CDR2 FQGNSA. The CDR3, as DNA: TGTGCCAGCAGCCTCAGGGTAGGGGATACCTACGAGCAGTACTTC. Its translation is CASSLRVGDTYEQYF.

V usage is TRBV12-5 and J usage is TRBJ1-2, with 11 bases lining up with TRBD1. V dropped 1 base and J dropped 5; count of bases not matched to a gene: 9. This CDR3 comprises 17 residues. Germline values: CDR1 LGHNT, CDR2 FRNRAP. The CDR3 reads CASGLDPVGQGVYGYTF. For the CDR3, the DNA is TGTGCTAGTGGTTTGGACCCAGTGGGACAGGGGGTGTATGGCTACACCTTC. Combining the CDR3 with reference TRBV12-5 and TRBJ1-2 gives the whole variable domain DARVTQTPRHKVTEMGQEVTMRCQPILGHNTVFWYRQTMMQGLELLAYFRNRAPLDDSGMPKDRFSAEMPDATLATLKIQPSEPRDSAVYFCASGLDPVGQGVYGYTFGSGTRLTVV.

This chain joins TRBV7-9 and TRBJ1-3, with TRBD1 identical over 7 bases. This CDR3 comprises 16 residues. V trimming: 3 bases; J trimming: 0 bases; junction bases outside the gene matches: 5. Germline V gene data show CDR1 as SEHNR and CDR2 as FQNEAQ (reference sequence). The CDR3 sequence: CASSLPGQTSGNTIYF. The CDR3 DNA reads as TGTGCCAGCAGCTTGCCGGGACAGACCTCTGGAAACACCATATATTTT.

The chain couples TRBV20-1 to TRBJ1-5; a weak D match, TRBD1 (6 bases). Per germline, CDR1 DFQATT and CDR2 SNEGSKA (reference sequence). CDR3 length: 15 amino acids. V was clipped by 3 bases and J by 2 bases, with 14 bases between them. CDR3 in amino acids: CSASSGEAGNQPQHF. In DNA form, the CDR3 reads TGCAGTGCTAGTTCAGGGGAAGCGGGCAATCAGCCCCAGCATTTT.

The genes are TRBV2 and TRBJ2-7; D call uncertain. CDR1 is SNHLY, CDR2 FYNNEI, per germline. V was clipped by 4 bases and J by 4 bases, with 14 bases between them. The CDR3 loop spans 14 amino acids. CDR3 loop: CASSALPSEYEQYF. CDR3 nucleotide sequence: TGTGCCAGCAGTGCCTTGCCCAGTGAATACGAGCAGTACTTC.

The count of this clone is one. The chain joins TRBV30 to TRBJ1-5; D gene ambiguous. Germline assignment: CDR1 GTSNPN and CDR2 SVGIG (reference sequence). V shed 2 bases and J shed 7 bases, with 15 bases lying between them. The CDR3 has 14 residues. In nucleotides, the CDR3 is TGTGCCTGGAGTTTAACCCACGAAGGACAGCCCCAGCATTTT. Translation gives CAWSLTHEGQPQHF. The whole variable domain, remainder taken from reference TRBV30 and TRBJ1-5, is SQTIHQWPATLVQPVGSPLSLECTVEGTSNPNLYWYRQAAGRGLQLLFYSVGIGQISSEVPQNLSASRPQDRQFILSSKKLLLSDSGFYLCAWSLTHEGQPQHFGDGTRLSIL.

The chain uses TRBV6-2 or TRBV6-3 and TRBJ1-1, with TRBD1 matching over 8 bases. The CDR3 runs to 13 residues. Germline CDR1 is MNHEY and CDR2 is SVGEGT. The trim removed 5 bases at V and 11 bases at J, leaving 10 bases unmatched. The CDR3 nucleotides read TGTGCCAGCAGTGGTCAGGACAGGGTTGACGCTTTCTTT. This gives the protein CASSGQDRVDAFF.

The rearrangement links TRBV25-1 to TRBJ2-7, with D perhaps being TRBD1 or TRBD2 (5 bases each). The germline gives CDR1 MGHDK, CDR2 SYGVNS. This CDR3 region has 12 residues. V was shortened by 5 bases and J by 2 bases, with 7 bases between the two germline ends. CDR3 nucleotides: TGTGCCAGCAGTATGGGGGCCTACGAGCAGTACTTC. Translation: CASSMGAYEQYF.

The J gene is TRBJ2-3, the V gene TRBV12-5; 13 bases map to TRBD2. Germline V gene sequence: CDR1 LGHNT, CDR2 FRNRAP. CDR3 length: 19 residues. With 2 bases clipped from V and 3 bases from J, the junction kept 11 bases outside the gene matches. CDR3 in DNA: TGTGCTAGTGGTTTGACCTCCGGGACTAGCGGGATAAGGACAGATACGCAGTATTTT. This gives the protein CASGLTSGTSGIRTDTQYF.

The chain employs TRBV5-4 and TRBJ2-3; D ambiguous. Germline CDR1 is SGHNT and CDR2 is YYREEE (reference sequence). With 4 bases removed from V and 2 bases from J, the gap between germline ends came to 5 bases. This CDR3 is 12 amino acids long. CDR3 coding DNA: TGTGCCAGCAGCCGATACACAGATACGCAGTATTTT. Protein: CASSRYTDTQYF.

V usage is TRBV24-1 and J usage is TRBJ1-5, with unresolved D. CDR1 is KGHDR, CDR2 SFDVKD, per germline. This CDR3 is built from 13 residues. Trimming took 6 bases from V and 2 from J, leaving 7 bases between them. CDR3 amino acids: CATSSGGNQPQHF. The CDR3 bases are TGTGCCACCAGTTCCGGGGGCAATCAGCCCCAGCATTTT.

The chain uses TRBV19 and TRBJ2-5; D might be TRBD2 (7 bases). V lost 5 bases and J 5 bases, leaving 12 bases between the germline ends. From germline, CDR1 is LNHDA and CDR2 SQIVND (reference sequence). The CDR3 is made up of 13 amino acids. The CDR3: CASSEGGAETQYF. The CDR3 DNA reads TGTGCCAGTAGTGAAGGGGGGGCGGAGACCCAGTACTTC.

The gene calls are TRBV5-4 and TRBJ1-2; D unresolved. The CDR3 loop spans 15 amino acids. Trimming cost V 3 bases and J 5 bases, with 17 bases left between them. Germline lookup yields CDR1 SGHNT and CDR2 YYREEE (reference sequence). In nucleotides, the CDR3 is TGTGCCAGCAGCTCGCAAGGGAGCGGGTTATATGGCTACACCTTC. This gives the protein CASSSQGSGLYGYTF.

V gene TRBV5-1 combines with J gene TRBJ2-7; D possibly corresponds to TRBD2 (6 bases). V was cut by 3 bases and J by 6 bases, with 16 bases left in between. The CDR3 has 14 amino acids. Germline-derived CDR1 and CDR2 are SGHRS and YFSETQ. CDR3: CASSSGTGGSEQYF. For the CDR3, the DNA is TGCGCCAGCAGCTCCGGGACTGGGGGGAGCGAGCAGTACTTC.

The V call is TRBV7-2, the J call TRBJ1-1, with unresolved D. Germline CDR1 reads SGHTA; CDR2 reads FQGNSA. This CDR3 is 13 amino acids long. The V end was cut by 3 bases, the J end by 3 bases, with 8 bases between. The chain's CDR3 is CASSLLGDTEAFF. DNA for the CDR3: TGTGCCAGCAGCTTGCTTGGCGACACTGAAGCTTTCTTT.

The V call is TRBV6-2 or TRBV6-3, the J call TRBJ1-2; possible D gene TRBD1, 6 bases. Germline V gene sequence: CDR1 MNHEY, CDR2 SVGEGT. The CDR3 totals 12 residues. Trimming took 0 bases from V and 11 from J, leaving 10 bases between them. CDR3 bases: TGTGCCAGCAGTTACTCGAAGGGGGGATACACCTTC. As protein: CASSYSKGGYTF.

The V gene is TRBV3-1 (or the pseudogene TRBV3-2), the J gene TRBJ1-5; the D gene is possibly TRBD1 (5 bases). V dropped 1 base and J dropped 5 bases, with 9 bases sitting between them. Germline V gene data show CDR1 as LGHDT and CDR2 as YNNKEL (reference sequence). The length of the CDR3 is 14 residues. CDR3 in amino acids: CASSQGGIDQPQHF. The CDR3 nucleotides are TGTGCCAGCAGCCAAGGGGGCATTGATCAGCCCCAGCATTTT.